This TCR beta chain derives from a study of T cell responses to AZD1222 COVID-19 vaccine. Generated by immunoSEQ multiplex PCR, the TCRdb table keeps only in-frame clones and is missing some. The sample holds approximately 84,000 clones, approximately 85% seen once. V was cut by 5 bases and J by 0 bases, with 11 bases left in between. The CDR3 runs 15 residues. Germline assignment: CDR1 SGHVS and CDR2 FQNEAQ. The material sequenced was peripheral blood, taken 28 days after the second AZD1222 dose. The clonotype comes from an adult who received the AZD1222 COVID-19 vaccine. This chain connects TRBV7-8 to TRBJ1-3, with unresolved D. The CDR3 loop is CASSARENSGNTIYF. Here the CDR3 DNA reads TGTGCCAGCAGCGCCCGGGAAAACTCTGGAAACACCATATATTTT.